These T cell receptor beta chains were read from a single sample in a study of cytomegalovirus exposure and HLA in healthy donors. Here immunoSEQ multiplex PCR was the method, and the copy in TCRdb shows in-frame clones only, minus some. The profile covers roughly 55,000 clones, with 65% to 85% appearing a single time and approximately 2.3% taken by the ten largest. The sequenced material came from PBMCs. The receptor source for this set is a female donor in good health and CMV-seronegative. The CDR3 runs from the conserved cysteine through the conserved F or W.

v_gene	j_gene	CDR3aa
TRBV4-1	TRBJ1-2	CASSQETGGGGYTF
TRBV10-3	TRBJ1-1	CAAWTVDEAFF
TRBV7-4	TRBJ1-5	CASSKTGGGEPQHF
TRBV7-8	TRBJ2-7	CASSFRAQGTEQYF
TRBV9	TRBJ2-1	CASSPHPIRGGGDNEQFF
TRBV7-3	TRBJ2-7	CASSSPGSEQYF
TRBV18	TRBJ2-7	CASSSSGAAPSYEQYF
TRBV9	TRBJ2-2	CASSVAPQSITGELFF
TRBV9	TRBJ2-2	CASSVEANTGELFF
TRBV7-3	TRBJ2-6	CASSTGAYSGANVLTF
TRBV30	TRBJ2-7	CAWRPGSYEQYF
TRBV7-9	TRBJ2-7	CASSFGASPTGYEQYF
TRBV28	TRBJ2-7	CASSSTHTGGSYEQYF
TRBV2	TRBJ1-5	CASSEGQNSNQPQHF
TRBV19	TRBJ1-3	CASATAVVSGNTIYF
TRBV4-1	TRBJ2-7	CASSQVVQGAVEQYF
TRBV6-5	TRBJ1-5	CASSYSFNRGNQPQHF
TRBV23-1	TRBJ2-1	CASSQKPGLAGLYNEQFF
TRBV19	TRBJ1-5	CASQSPPNQPQHF
TRBV7-8	TRBJ1-2	CASSLVQGSYGYTF
TRBV7-3	TRBJ2-3	CASSYTSGNTDTQYF
TRBV7-2	TRBJ2-7	CASSLALNGRDQYF
TRBV28	TRBJ1-3	CASSAGGNTIYF
TRBV28	TRBJ1-2	CASSLRNRGLGYTF
TRBV11-2	TRBJ1-4	CASSLAQGGLFF
TRBV7-9	TRBJ1-5	CASSRGDRGQHF
TRBV29-1	TRBJ1-3	CSVVRGSGNTIYF
TRBV19	TRBJ1-1	CASSRREKNTEAFF
TRBV25-1	TRBJ2-7	CASSGTVYEQYF
TRBV19	TRBJ1-1	CASSRETGSNTEAFF
TRBV7-9	TRBJ2-7	CSSSSTPGKGGYEQYF
TRBV7-9	TRBJ2-1	CASSIPGQVYNEQFF
TRBV7-2	TRBJ2-1	CASSTSGDNEQFF
TRBV6-6	TRBJ2-1	CASRHGGHNEQFF
TRBV6-1	TRBJ2-7	CASMVNRAYEQYF
TRBV7-3	TRBJ2-3	CASSLTLRTGGNTDTQYF
TRBV7-2	TRBJ2-7	CASSLSQGKTYEQYF
TRBV30	TRBJ2-7	CAWSPGLATYEQYF
TRBV10-3	TRBJ1-6	CAISESGLGDSSYNSPLHF
TRBV4-3	TRBJ2-2	CASSLGRGVTGELFF
TRBV9	TRBJ2-3	CASSDAGGPNTDTQYF
TRBV28	TRBJ1-5	CASSLSGQFPINQPQHF
TRBV15	TRBJ1-3	CATSRSQEPGNTIYF
TRBV6-6	TRBJ2-1	CANRDSHLDEQFF
TRBV2	TRBJ2-3	CASSVFLGAGDTQYF
TRBV5-6	-	CASSQRANTIYF
TRBV5-6	TRBJ2-3	CASSTGTGGMTDTQYF
TRBV28	TRBJ1-5	CASRSGGSGQPQHF
TRBV28	TRBJ1-5	CASSLGGPRNQPQHF
TRBV6-5	TRBJ2-1	CASSQGLDGLWQFF
TRBV30	TRBJ2-7	CAWSDRTGPYYEQYF
TRBV2	TRBJ1-1	CASSEGASSEAFF
TRBV7-9	TRBJ2-5	CASSLAFSGRETQYF
TRBV27	TRBJ2-1	CATSKKTGYNEQFF
TRBV11-2	TRBJ2-3	CASSLGASLSTDTQYF
TRBV6-1	TRBJ1-1	CASRGQGFAGTEAFF
TRBV18	TRBJ1-4	CASSPRGQFETNEKLFF
TRBV27	TRBJ1-5	CASSPGQAYSNQPQHF
TRBV7-8	TRBJ2-1	CASGGLAGGYNEQFF
TRBV28	TRBJ1-3	CASSTGTGGMGNTIYF